This T cell receptor beta chain was recovered during a study of shared clonotypes between healthy human individuals. Study findings and constraints: How much donors shared clonotypes was expected to be affected by sequencing depth. Larger richness was generally estimated for naive than memory subsets.

A remark on this clone: Antigen: not known.

Germline V gene data show CDR1 as MDHEN and CDR2 as SYDVKM. Trimming left V 6 bases short and J 7 bases short, with 15 bases between. This CDR3 is 13 amino acids long. Clones were sequenced by immunoSEQ multiplex PCR, and TCRdb holds only the in-frame ones, with some missing. The data contain more than 1,200,000 clones, around 98.5% of them seen just once; the ten biggest clones take up approximately 0.4%. The sample consisted of naive CD4+ T cells sorted from blood. Subset meaning: CD45RA+ positively selected. This rearrangement joins TRBV28 to TRBJ2-5; possibly TRBD1 for D (6 bases). The sequence was obtained from a man aged 25-40 years in good health. CDR3 sequence (DNA): TGTGCCAGCAGATCCAGGGGTTTGGGGACCCAGTACTTC. It is translated as CASRSRGLGTQYF.